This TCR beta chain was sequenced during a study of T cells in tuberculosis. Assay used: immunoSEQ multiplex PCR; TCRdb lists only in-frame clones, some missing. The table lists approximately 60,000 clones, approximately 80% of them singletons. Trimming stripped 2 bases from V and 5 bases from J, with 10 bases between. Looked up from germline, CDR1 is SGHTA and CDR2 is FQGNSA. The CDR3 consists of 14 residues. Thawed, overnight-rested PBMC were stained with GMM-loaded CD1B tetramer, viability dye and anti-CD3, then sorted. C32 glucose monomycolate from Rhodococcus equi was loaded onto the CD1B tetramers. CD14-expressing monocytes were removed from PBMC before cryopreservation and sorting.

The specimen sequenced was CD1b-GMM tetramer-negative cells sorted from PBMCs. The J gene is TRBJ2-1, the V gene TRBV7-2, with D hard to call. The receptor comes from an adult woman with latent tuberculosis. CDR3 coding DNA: TGTGCCAGCAGCTTAAGCGAGGTGAACAATGAGCAGTTCTTC. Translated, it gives CASSLSEVNNEQFF.